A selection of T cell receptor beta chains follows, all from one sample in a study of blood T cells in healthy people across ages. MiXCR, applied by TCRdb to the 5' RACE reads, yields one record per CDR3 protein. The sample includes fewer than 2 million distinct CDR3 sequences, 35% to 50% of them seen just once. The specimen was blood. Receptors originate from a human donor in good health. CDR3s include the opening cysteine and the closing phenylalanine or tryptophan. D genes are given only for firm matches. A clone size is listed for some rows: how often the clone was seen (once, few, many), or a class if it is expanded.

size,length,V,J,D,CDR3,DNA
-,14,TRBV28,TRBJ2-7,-,CASSLERDHDEQYF,-
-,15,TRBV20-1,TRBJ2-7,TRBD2,CGASPTSGISYEQYF,TGCGGTGCCTCCCCGACTAGCGGTATCTCCTACGAGCAGTACTTC
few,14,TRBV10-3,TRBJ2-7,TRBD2,CATQLAGDYYEQYF,TGTGCCACACAACTAGCGGGGGACTACTACGAGCAGTACTTC
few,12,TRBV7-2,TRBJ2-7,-,CASGITPYEQYF,TGTGCCAGCGGGATAACTCCCTACGAGCAGTACTTC
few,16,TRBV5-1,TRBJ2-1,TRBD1,CASSLVRTGDHNEQFF,TGCGCCAGCAGCTTGGTCAGGACAGGGGATCACAATGAGCAGTTCTTC
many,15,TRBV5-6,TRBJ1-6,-,CASSLQSRKASPLHF,TGTGCCAGCAGCTTGCAGTCCCGGAAGGCATCACCCCTCCACTTT
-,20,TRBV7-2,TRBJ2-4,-,CASSLNPSWPGNLDKNIQYF,TGTGCCAGCAGCTTAAATCCATCGTGGCCGGGGAACCTAGACAAAAACATTCAGTACTTC
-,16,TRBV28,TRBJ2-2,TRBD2,CASSLLAGGAPGELFF,TGTGCCAGCAGTCTCCTAGCGGGAGGTGCTCCCGGGGAGCTGTTTTTT
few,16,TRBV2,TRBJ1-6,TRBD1,CASSEAPQGAYSPLHF,TGTGCCAGCAGTGAAGCTCCCCAGGGGGCGTATTCACCCCTCCACTTT
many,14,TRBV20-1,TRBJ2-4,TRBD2,CSARAPGGWDIQYF,TGCAGTGCTAGAGCCCCCGGGGGGTGGGACATTCAGTACTTC
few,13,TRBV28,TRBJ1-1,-,CASSHAGGTEAFF,TGTGCCAGCAGTCACGCGGGCGGCACTGAAGCTTTCTTT
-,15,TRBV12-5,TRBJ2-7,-,CASGFHGGSSYEQYF,TGTGCTAGTGGTTTCCACGGGGGATCCTCCTACGAGCAGTACTTC
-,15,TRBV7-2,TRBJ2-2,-,CASSWTDIATGELFF,TGTGCCAGCAGCTGGACAGACATCGCCACCGGGGAGCTGTTTTTT
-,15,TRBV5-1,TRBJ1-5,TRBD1,CASSLEGAHNQPQHF,TGCGCCAGCAGCTTGGAGGGGGCCCACAATCAGCCCCAGCATTTT
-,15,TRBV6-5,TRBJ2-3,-,CASSITRTAADTQYF,TGTGCCAGCAGCATTACTCGGACGGCCGCAGATACGCAGTATTTT
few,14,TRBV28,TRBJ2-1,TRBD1,CASSSGQGDDEQFF,TGTGCCAGCAGTTCAGGACAGGGTGATGATGAGCAGTTCTTC
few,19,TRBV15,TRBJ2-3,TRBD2,CATSRDILAGGRSTDTQYF,TGTGCCACCAGCAGAGACATTCTAGCGGGGGGAAGAAGCACAGATACGCAGTATTTT
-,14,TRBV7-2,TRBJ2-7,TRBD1,CASSSWTGEYEQYF,TGTGCCAGCAGCTCGTGGACAGGGGAATACGAGCAGTACTTC
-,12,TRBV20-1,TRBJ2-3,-,CSARTRPDTQYF,TGCAGCGCTAGAACCCGCCCAGATACGCAGTATTTT
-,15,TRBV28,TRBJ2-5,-,CASSSGTIRQETQYF,TGTGCCAGCAGTTCCGGGACGATCCGGCAAGAGACCCAGTACTTC
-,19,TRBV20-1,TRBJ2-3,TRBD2,CSARSGLSAGATSTDTRYF,TGCAGTGCTAGGTCAGGACTATCGGCGGGAGCCACAAGCACAGATACGCGGTATTTT
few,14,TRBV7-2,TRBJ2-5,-,CASSLAAGIETQYF,TGTGCCAGCAGCTTAGCGGCGGGGATAGAGACCCAGTACTTC
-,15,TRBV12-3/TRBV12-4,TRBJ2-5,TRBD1,CASSRDRVLQETQYF,TGTGCCAGCAGTCGGGACAGGGTGCTGCAAGAGACCCAGTACTTC
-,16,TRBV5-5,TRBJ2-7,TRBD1,CASSSPHRGQGYEQYF,TGTGCCAGCAGCTCCCCCCACAGGGGGCAAGGCTACGAGCAGTACTTC
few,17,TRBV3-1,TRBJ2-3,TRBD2,CASSQAASGGVTDTQYF,TGTGCCAGCAGCCAAGCGGCTAGCGGGGGAGTTACAGATACGCAGTATTTT